What follows are 8 T cell receptor beta chains derived from one specimen sequenced in a study of T cell clones after liver transplantation (dated by TCRdb to about 2019). Library generation was performed with the immunoSEQ multiplex PCR assay. TCRdb took over this immuneACCESS table, retaining in-frame rearrangements with V and J assigned. Such tables are incomplete; in checked studies, under half of the missing clones stem from an unresolved V gene, and the remainder is unexplained. Recorded for this sample are about 47,000 clones; 70% to 90% of them occurred a single time. Roughly 14% of the sample rests with the top ten. The sample here was CD8+ T cells from blood, taken 12 months after liver transplant. These receptors came from a human patient who received a liver transplant. Once a transplant has taken place, some T cells may be donor derived.

V and J are TRBV6-1 and TRBJ2-6; no reliable D call. V lost 1 base, J lost 4 bases, and 11 bases lay in between. The CDR3 covers 16 residues. Germline V gene data show CDR1 as MNHNS and CDR2 as SASEGT. CDR3 loop: CASSEGPSLGANVLTF. CDR3 coding DNA: TGTGCCAGCAGTGAAGGGCCTAGTCTAGGGGCCAACGTCCTGACTTTC.

V usage is TRBV7-6 and J usage is TRBJ2-3; 8 nucleotides line up with TRBD1. The ends lost 1 base at V and 3 bases at J; junction bases unmatched: 0. CDR1 and CDR2 from the germline V gene are SGHVS and FNYEAQ. This CDR3 region has 14 residues. CDR3 loop: CASSLGTGTDTQYF. CDR3 sequence (DNA): TGTGCCAGCAGCTTAGGGACAGGGACAGATACGCAGTATTTT. The entire variable domain, with the rest obtained from reference TRBV7-6 and TRBJ2-3, is as follows: GAGVSQSPRYKVTKRGQDVALRCDPISGHVSLYWYRQALGQGPEFLTYFNYEAQQDKSGLPNDRFSAERPEGSISTLTIQRTEQRDSAMYRCASSLGTGTDTQYFGPGTRLTVL.

The rearrangement uses TRBV7-8 and TRBJ1-6, with TRBD1 as a possible D gene (5 bases). V dropped 3 bases and J dropped 6 bases, with 21 bases sitting between them. CDR1 and CDR2 from the germline V gene are SGHVS and FQNEAQ. The CDR3 contains 18 residues. The CDR3 spells CASSLWGGPRGLNSPLHF. CDR3 DNA sequence: TGTGCCAGCAGCTTGTGGGGCGGACCTCGTGGTCTTAATTCACCCCTCCACTTT.

This chain links TRBV7-9 with TRBJ2-7, with a weak D call TRBD2 (6 bases). V lost 5 bases, J lost 4 bases, and 18 bases lay in between. Germline assignment: CDR1 SEHNR and CDR2 FQNEAQ (reference sequence). CDR3 length: 15 amino acids. The CDR3 DNA sequence: TGTGCCAGCAGCCAATCGGGAACGGGGACTTACGAGCAGTACTTC. Translating it yields CASSQSGTGTYEQYF.

This chain uses TRBV5-1 with TRBJ2-7, with 10 bases fitting TRBD1. Germline values: CDR1 SGHRS, CDR2 YFSETQ. The CDR3 has 17 residues. The V and J ends lost 0 bases and 6 bases, in that order; junction bases with no gene match: 12. CDR3 nucleotides: TGCGCCAGCAGCTTGGTCGGGTTCCCGGGACAGGGGCGCGAGCAGTACTTC. It specifies CASSLVGFPGQGREQYF.

The V and J genes are TRBV28 and TRBJ1-1, with D hard to call. The CDR3 runs 12 residues. Looked up from germline, CDR1 is MDHEN and CDR2 is SYDVKM. The V gene lost 0 bases and the J gene lost 4 bases, with 3 bases spanning the gap. The CDR3 region has the DNA TGTGCCAGCAGTTTATGGGTCACTGAAGCTTTCTTT. Translated, it gives CASSLWVTEAFF.

The genes are TRBV7-6 and TRBJ2-1; D is uncertain. Germline CDR1 and CDR2: SGHVS and FNYEAQ. Trimming took 3 bases from V and 0 from J, leaving 9 bases between them. The CDR3 sequence is 15 residues long. In DNA, the CDR3 is TGTGCCAGCAGCTTGCTCGGTAGCTCCTACAATGAGCAGTTCTTC. Translating it yields CASSLLGSSYNEQFF.

The J gene is TRBJ2-5, the V gene TRBV6-5, with D perhaps matching TRBD1 (6 bases). Germline-derived CDR1 and CDR2 are MNHEY and SVGAGI. The CDR3 length is 12 residues. Trimming removed 6 bases at V and 5 bases at J, with 10 bases between. The CDR3 protein is CASRQGRETQYF. In nucleotides, the CDR3 is TGTGCCAGCAGACAGGGTCGGGAGACCCAGTACTTC.